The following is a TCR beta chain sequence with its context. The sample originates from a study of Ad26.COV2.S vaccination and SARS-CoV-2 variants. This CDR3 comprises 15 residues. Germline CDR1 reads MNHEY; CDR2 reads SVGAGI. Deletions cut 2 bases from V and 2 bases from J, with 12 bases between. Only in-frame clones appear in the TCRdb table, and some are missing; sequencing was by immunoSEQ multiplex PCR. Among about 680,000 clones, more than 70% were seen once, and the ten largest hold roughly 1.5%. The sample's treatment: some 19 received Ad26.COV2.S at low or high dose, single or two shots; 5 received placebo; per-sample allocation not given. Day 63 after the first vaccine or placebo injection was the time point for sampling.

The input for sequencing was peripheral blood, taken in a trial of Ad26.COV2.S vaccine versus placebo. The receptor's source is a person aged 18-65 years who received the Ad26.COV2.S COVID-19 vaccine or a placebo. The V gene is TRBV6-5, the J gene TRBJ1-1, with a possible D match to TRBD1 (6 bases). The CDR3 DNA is TGTGCCAGCAGTTACCAAGGGGACACCAACACTGAAGCTTTCTTT. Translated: CASSYQGDTNTEAFF.